These 28 T cell receptor beta chains were sequenced from one sample in a study of blood T cell repertoires in COVID-19 (dated by TCRdb to the early 2020s). The library was produced with the immunoSEQ multiplex PCR assay. This immuneACCESS table, as held by TCRdb, lists in-frame sequences with V and J called but not all clones. Of the missing ones, under half trace to an unresolved V gene in checked studies; the others have no known cause. The sample contains 50,000 or so clones, approximately 95% of them found a single time. The ten top clones hold 1% of the sample. Sequencing was done on a sample of peripheral blood. The source is a man in his sixties with COVID-19, enrolled during active disease.

The chain combines TRBV12-5 with TRBJ2-1; D uncertain. The CDR3 totals 16 residues. V was pared by 1 base and J by 0 bases, with 10 bases between. Germline assignment: CDR1 LGHNT and CDR2 FRNRAP. The CDR3 sequence: CASGLGARSSYNEQFF. In DNA, the CDR3 is TGTGCTAGTGGTTTGGGAGCGCGCAGCTCCTACAATGAGCAGTTCTTC.

The V gene is TRBV14, the J gene TRBJ1-2; 7 bases are a match to TRBD1. Germline-derived CDR1 and CDR2 are SGHDN and FVKESK. J was trimmed by 2 bases and V by 1 base; bases with no gene match: 7. The CDR3 consists of 16 residues. CDR3 sequence (DNA): TGTGCCAGCAGCCAAGGTCGGGACAGATTAAACTATGGCTACACCTTC. This codes for CASSQGRDRLNYGYTF.

The chain is built from TRBV2 and TRBJ1-4, with 7 bases aligning to TRBD1. This CDR3 is 15 amino acids long. Unmatched junction bases numbered 11, after V lost 8 bases and J lost 5 bases. Germline values: CDR1 SNHLY, CDR2 FYNNEI. The DNA of the CDR3 is TGTGCCAGCCTAGGTCAGGGGGGCCACAATGAAAAACTGTTTTTT. It specifies CASLGQGGHNEKLFF. Looking up the rest from reference TRBV2 and TRBJ1-4 gives the full variable domain: EPEVTQTPSHQVTQMGQEVILRCVPISNHLYFYWYRQILGQKVEFLVSFYNNEISEKSEIFDDQFSVERPDGSNFTLKIRSTKLEDSAMYFCASLGQGGHNEKLFFGSGTQLSVL.

V gene TRBV11-2 combines with J gene TRBJ1-6, with TRBD1 as a possible D gene (5 bases). CDR1 and CDR2 from the germline V gene are SGHAT and FQNNGV. V gave up 5 bases and J gave up 11 bases, with 19 bases separating them. The CDR3 covers 15 residues. The CDR3 reads CASSPAGTAGTPLHF. Written as DNA, the CDR3 is TGTGCCAGCAGCCCTGCCGGGACGGCGGGGACACCCCTCCACTTT.

The chain combines TRBV3-1 (or the pseudogene TRBV3-2) with TRBJ2-5; 9 bases fit TRBD1. Losses at the gene ends were 3 bases for V and 3 bases for J; bases not matched to a gene: 5. This CDR3 region has 15 residues. Germline CDR1 is LGHDT and CDR2 is YNNKEL (reference sequence). The DNA for the CDR3 is TGTGCCAGCAGCCACACCGGGACAGGGAAAGAGACCCAGTACTTC. Protein: CASSHTGTGKETQYF.

The V call is TRBV5-4, the J call TRBJ2-2; 10 bases map to TRBD2. The CDR3 runs 15 residues. Germline CDR1 and CDR2: SGHNT and YYREEE (reference sequence). With V trimmed by 2 bases and J by 6 bases, 4 bases remained unmatched. The CDR3: CASSLDLAGAGELFF. CDR3 nucleotide sequence: TGTGCCAGCAGCTTAGATCTAGCGGGGGCCGGGGAGCTGTTTTTT.

The chain joins TRBV7-9 to TRBJ1-2; D remains ambiguous. Trimming took 0 bases from V and 4 from J, leaving 6 bases between them. The CDR3 is 13 amino acids. Germline CDR1 reads SEHNR; CDR2 reads FQNEAQ (reference sequence). CDR3 in DNA: TGTGCCAGCAGCTTAGCCGGGATCTATGGCTACACCTTC. It yields the protein CASSLAGIYGYTF.

A remark on this clone: Germline is not matched at one junction end, which may reflect a read error. V and J are TRBV3-1 (or the pseudogene TRBV3-2) and TRBJ2-7, with D unclear. The germline CDR1 and CDR2 sequences are LGHDT and YNNKEL (reference sequence). This CDR3 has 13 amino acids. The CDR3 nucleotides are TGTGCCAGCAGCCCCTTTGTCTCCCACGAGCAGTACTTC. This encodes CASSPFVSHEQYF.

The chain links TRBV3-1 (or the pseudogene TRBV3-2) to TRBJ2-2, with 7 bases that match TRBD2. Per germline, CDR1 LGHDT and CDR2 YNNKEL (reference sequence). The CDR3 has 13 amino acids. The V and J ends lost 6 bases and 7 bases, in that order; junction bases with no gene match: 5. The CDR3 DNA reads as TGTGCCAGCAGGTCCGGCGGGGGCGGGGAGCTGTTTTTT. Translating gives CASRSGGGGELFF.

The V and J genes are TRBV4-1 and TRBJ2-2; D not certain. Germline values: CDR1 MGHRA, CDR2 YSYEKL. CDR3 size: 15 residues. The V gene lost 4 bases and the J gene lost 6 bases, with 15 bases spanning the gap. CDR3 sequence reads: CASSPILRKPGELFF. The CDR3 DNA reads TGCGCCAGCAGCCCCATACTCCGAAAACCCGGGGAGCTGTTTTTT.

A few counts support this clone. The genes are TRBV5-8 and TRBJ2-7, with D uncertain. The V and J ends lost 0 bases and 4 bases respectively, with 8 bases between them. The CDR3 contains 13 residues. Germline V gene data show CDR1 as SGHTS and CDR2 as YDEGEE. The CDR3 DNA sequence: TGTGCCAGCAGCTTGGACAGACCATACGAGCAGTACTTC. It translates to CASSLDRPYEQYF. The whole variable domain, filled in from reference TRBV5-8 and TRBJ2-7, reads EAGVTQSPTHLIKTRGQQATLRCSPISGHTSVYWYQQALGLGLQFLLWYDEGEERNRGNFPPRFSGRQFPNYSSELNVNALELEDSALYLCASSLDRPYEQYFGPGTRLTVT.

This rearrangement joins TRBV11-1 to TRBJ2-1; D is unclear. In germline, CDR1 is SGHAT, CDR2 FQDESV (reference sequence). The CDR3 sequence is 11 residues long. V was trimmed by 5 bases and J by 9 bases, leaving 8 bases between them. CDR3 sequence reads: CASSLTGEQFF. The DNA for the CDR3 is TGTGCCAGCAGCCTTACCGGTGAGCAGTTCTTC.

This clone was picked up one time. The genes are TRBV5-1 and TRBJ2-7; a possible D gene is TRBD1 (6 bases). Germline V gene lookup returns CDR1 SGHRS and CDR2 YFSETQ. The CDR3 is 15 amino acids. V lost 3 bases to trimming and J lost 0 bases, with 13 bases between them. The CDR3 sequence: CASSSGQPRSYEQYF. The CDR3 nucleotides read TGCGCCAGCAGCTCCGGACAGCCTCGCTCCTACGAGCAGTACTTC.

The chain uses TRBV11-2 and TRBJ1-1; D might be TRBD1 (6 bases). The length of the CDR3 is 13 residues. Germline V gene data show CDR1 as SGHAT and CDR2 as FQNNGV. V lost 6 bases to trimming and J lost 3 bases, with 11 bases between them. DNA for the CDR3: TGTGCCAGCAGTTTGTACAGGGACACTGAAGCTTTCTTT. Translation gives CASSLYRDTEAFF.

This chain uses TRBV11-1 with TRBJ1-2; D not certain. Looked up from germline, CDR1 is SGHAT and CDR2 is FQDESV (reference sequence). Trimming stripped 1 base from V and 0 bases from J, with 6 bases between. This CDR3 has 14 amino acids. Here the CDR3 DNA reads TGTGCCAGCAGCTTAGTGGCAGCTAACTATGGCTACACCTTC. This sequence encodes CASSLVAANYGYTF. The variable domain in full, with the rest retrieved from reference TRBV11-1 and TRBJ1-2, is EAEVAQSPRYKITEKSQAVAFWCDPISGHATLYWYRQILGQGPELLVQFQDESVVDDSQLPKDRFSAERLKGVDSTLKIQPAELGDSAMYLCASSLVAANYGYTFGSGTRLTVV.

The gene calls are TRBV4-1 and TRBJ2-5; 14 positions agree with TRBD2. CDR3 length: 17 residues. Germline V gene lookup returns CDR1 MGHRA and CDR2 YSYEKL. Trimming took 4 bases from V and 5 from J; bases not matched to a gene: 9. CDR3 loop: CASSPRLAGGPLETQYF. CDR3 DNA sequence: TGCGCCAGCAGCCCCAGACTAGCGGGAGGGCCTTTGGAGACCCAGTACTTC.

The gene calls are TRBV6-1 and TRBJ1-2; 9 bases align to TRBD1. CDR3 length: 15 residues. In germline, CDR1 is MNHNS, CDR2 SASEGT. J was trimmed by 2 bases and V by 3 bases; bases with no gene match: 4. CDR3 sequence (DNA): TGTGCCAGCAGTGATCCTGGACAGGGGAACTATGGCTACACCTTC. The encoded protein is CASSDPGQGNYGYTF.

The chain combines TRBV9 with TRBJ1-2; D is undetermined. Looked up from germline, CDR1 is SGDLS and CDR2 is YYNGEE. The CDR3 contains 12 residues. Deletions cut 8 bases from V and 2 bases from J, with 10 bases between. The CDR3 region is CARKEGNYGYTF. CDR3 in DNA: TGTGCCAGAAAGGAGGGAAACTATGGCTACACCTTC.

The chain recombines TRBV3-1 (or the pseudogene TRBV3-2) with TRBJ1-3; D is ambiguous. The V gene's germline CDR1 is LGHDT and CDR2 YNNKEL (reference sequence). V was trimmed by 3 bases and J by 3 bases, leaving 6 bases between them. CDR3 size: 13 residues. The CDR3 region has the DNA TGTGCCAGCAGCCAGGGAGGTGGAAACACCATATATTTT. It codes for CASSQGGGNTIYF.

The gene calls are TRBV6-5 and TRBJ1-2; 7 bases agree with TRBD1. Germline loops: CDR1 MNHEY, CDR2 SVGAGI. Losses at the gene ends were 6 bases for V and 3 bases for J; bases not matched to a gene: 7. The CDR3 is 14 amino acids. The CDR3 bases are TGTGCCAGCAGCCGGGACAGTGGATACTATGGCTACACCTTC. Protein product: CASSRDSGYYGYTF.

The genes are TRBV30 and TRBJ1-5, with a possible D match to TRBD1 (6 bases). The CDR3 consists of 15 residues. Germline CDR1 GTSNPN, CDR2 SVGIG (reference sequence). The V gene lost 0 bases and the J gene lost 4 bases, with 13 bases spanning the gap. As DNA, the CDR3 is TGTGCCTGGAGTGTAACTGGGCAGGGGAATCAGCCCCAGCATTTT. The encoded protein is CAWSVTGQGNQPQHF.

The V call is TRBV9, the J call TRBJ1-2; the D is unclear. CDR1 SGDLS and CDR2 YYNGEE come from the germline V gene. Trimming left V 0 bases short and J 7 bases short, with 10 bases between. This CDR3 region has 13 residues. CDR3 bases: TGTGCCAGCAGCGTAGGTGTAGGGAGTGGCTACACCTTC. Residues: CASSVGVGSGYTF.

The V and J genes are TRBV5-5 and TRBJ2-3; no definite D call. Germline V CDR1 and CDR2: SGHKS, YYEKEE (reference sequence). V was clipped by 6 bases and J by 1 base, with 9 bases between them. The CDR3 is 13 residues long. The CDR3 here is CASNNRGTDTQYF. The CDR3 DNA reads as TGTGCCAGCAACAATCGGGGCACAGATACGCAGTATTTT. Variable domain in full (rest from reference TRBV5-5 and TRBJ2-3): DAGVTQSPTHLIKTRGQQVTLRCSPISGHKSVSWYQQVLGQGPQFIFQYYEKEERGRGNFPDRFSARQFPNYSSELNVNALLLGDSALYLCASNNRGTDTQYFGPGTRLTVL.

This chain joins TRBV5-4 and TRBJ1-3; 8 bases map to TRBD1. V trimming: 4 bases; J trimming: 5 bases; junction bases outside the gene matches: 5. The germline gives CDR1 SGHNT, CDR2 YYREEE (reference sequence). The CDR3 covers 14 residues. CDR3 residues: CASSPGTGRNTIYF. CDR3 DNA: TGTGCCAGCAGCCCTGGGACAGGTAGAAACACCATATATTTT.

The V gene is TRBV12-3 or TRBV12-4, the J gene TRBJ1-1; no clear D. This CDR3 spans 12 amino acids. V lost 3 bases, J lost 8 bases, and 10 bases lay in between. CDR3 DNA: TGTGCCAGCAGTTTTGAGGGAGCCGAAGCTTTCTTT. Its translation: CASSFEGAEAFF.

The V call is TRBV4-3, the J call TRBJ2-7, with TRBD2 identical over 11 bases. Germline V gene sequence: CDR1 LGHNA, CDR2 YSLEER. V lost 1 base, J lost 7 bases, and 6 bases stayed unmatched. This CDR3 spans 15 amino acids. The DNA of the CDR3 is TGCGCCAGCAGCCAAGGGTATCCTAGCGGGAGGGAGCAGTACTTC. Translated, it gives CASSQGYPSGREQYF.

For this clone: One end of the junction is discordant with germline, which a read error may explain. The chain links TRBV6-5 to TRBJ1-1; D possibly corresponds to TRBD1 (5 bases). CDR1 is MNHEY and CDR2 is SVGAGI in the germline V gene. This CDR3 spans 14 amino acids. The CDR3 DNA sequence: TGTGCCAGCAGTGACTCGGGGGGGTCTGTAGAAGCTTTCTTT. This translates into CASSDSGGSVEAFF.

CDR3 amino acids: CASSYPGGSLSSYTF. CDR3 sequence (DNA): TGTGCCAGCAGTTACCCAGGAGGGTCTCTCTCAAGCTACACCTTC. This chain uses TRBV6-5 with TRBJ1-2; D not certain. CDR1 MNHEY and CDR2 SVGAGI come from the germline V gene. V shed 2 bases and J shed 9 bases, with 19 bases lying between them. The CDR3 sequence is 15 residues long.